A single sample is the source of the 31 T cell receptor delta chains below, sequenced in a study of γδ T cells in repeated Plasmodium falciparum infection. TCRdb ran CATT on the multiplex PCR reads. The sample gives 85,000 to 95,000 delta-chain clones, 1.4% of which show up once; 7% to 9.5% is in the top ten. Gammadelta T cells were flow-sorted from PBMC into Vgamma9/Vdelta2+ and Vdelta2-negative populations for bulk analysis. The sample comprised gamma-delta T cells from blood. These receptors were collected from a pool of human donors (malaria-infected and uninfected, not separated).

This clone was recorded a few times. TCRdb's protein for this DNA is that of a much larger clone and differs from the translation at residue 15, likely a read error; the protein shown is the DNA translation. V usage is TRDV2 and J usage is TRDJ2, with TRDD3 matching over 7 bases. Here the J gene was assigned by germline matching of the DNA, as TCRdb has none. This CDR3 region has 18 residues. Germline V gives CDR1 GEAIGNYY, CDR2 EKD. CDR3 sequence: CACDTLWAGDPSAARLFF. The CDR3 DNA reads as TGTGCCTGTGACACCCTTTGGGCGGGGGATCCCTCGGCAGCACGACTCTTCTTT.

The table lists this clone with a few counts. TCRdb shows a much larger clone's protein in place of this DNA's translation, and the two differ at residue 13, likely through a read error; the protein shown is translated from the DNA. The genes are TRDV2 and TRDJ3, with 9 bases matching TRDD3. Since TCRdb gives no J gene, matching the DNA to germline was used here to assign it. Germline assignment: CDR1 GEAIGNYY and CDR2 EKD. The CDR3 is 19 amino acids. The chain's CDR3 is CACDTKDWGSSWGTRQMFF. CDR3 DNA sequence: TGTGCCTGTGACACCAAGGACTGGGGGAGCTCCTGGGGCACCCGACAGATGTTTTTC.

This clone was seen more than once but under ten times. V usage is TRAV29/DV5 and J usage is TRDJ1, with TRDD3 identical over 10 bases. The CDR3 totals 17 residues. J gave up 0 bases and V 5 bases, and 13 bases lay outside the gene matches. The germline V gene encodes CDR1 NSMFDY and CDR2 ISSIKDK. CDR3 sequence reads: CAATIFLTGGYTDKLIF. CDR3 sequence (DNA): TGTGCAGCGACTATTTTCCTTACTGGGGGATACACCGATAAACTCATCTTT. The complete variable domain, with remaining parts taken from reference TRAV29/DV5 and TRDJ1, reads DQQVKQNSPSLSVQEGRISILNCDYTNSMFDYFLWYKKYPAEGPTFLISISSIKDKNEDGRFTVFLNKSAKHLSLHIVPSQPGDSAVYFCAATIFLTGGYTDKLIFGKGTRVTVEP.

In regard to this clone: A read error likely explains this, since a far larger clone differs by one base. This same CDR3 is encoded by further DNA sequences in the sample. J is TRDJ2 and V is TRDV1, with 7 nucleotides matching TRDD3. The CDR3 has 23 residues. Germline-derived CDR1 and CDR2 are TSWWSYY and QGS. CDR3 protein: CALGERYLGFRLRIRSLTAQLFF. CDR3 bases: TGTGCTCTTGGGGAAAGGTACTTAGGTTTTCGCCTTCGGATACGATCCTTGACGGCACAACTCTTCTTT.

This clone was detected a few times. The protein that TCRdb holds for this DNA derives from a much larger clone and differs from the translated DNA at residue 14, which likely indicates a read error; the protein shown here is translated from the DNA. The chain combines TRDV2 with TRDJ1; 11 bases fit TRDD3. Since TCRdb gives no J gene, matching the DNA to germline was used here to assign it. Germline-derived CDR1 and CDR2 are GEAIGNYY and EKD. Unmatched junction bases numbered 15, after V lost 0 bases and J lost 1 base. CDR3 length: 20 residues. CDR3 residues: CACDTVGGLGDIPGTDKLIF. CDR3 nucleotide sequence: TGTGCCTGTGACACCGTTGGGGGACTGGGGGATATTCCCGGCACCGATAAACTCATCTTT.

Comments on this clone: TCRdb records a much larger clone's protein for this DNA, with a difference at residue 16 that likely arises from a read error; the protein given is the translation of the DNA. This sequence joins TRDV1 and TRDJ1; 7 bases align to TRDD3. TCRdb offers no J gene call, so here the DNA was matched to germline to obtain one. The germline gives CDR1 TSWWSYY, CDR2 QGS. This CDR3 spans 20 amino acids. The ends lost 4 bases at V and 6 bases at J; junction bases unmatched: 26. CDR3 in amino acids: CALGAIPGDLKGRKTNKLIF. The CDR3 DNA sequence: TGTGCTCTTGGGGCAATACCGGGGGATTTAAAAGGGCGTAAGACCAATAAACTCATCTTT.

This clone was seen a few times. TCRdb records a much larger clone's protein for this DNA, with a difference at residue 20 that likely arises from a read error; the protein given is the translation of the DNA. The chain has TRDV1 and TRDJ1; 12 bases fit TRDD3. J lost 3 bases, V lost 0 bases, and 38 bases had no gene match. This CDR3 contains 28 residues. Germline V gene data show CDR1 as TSWWSYY and CDR2 as QGS. The DNA for the CDR3 is TGTGCTCTTGGGGAACTAAGGCCTACTACCTACTGGGGGATACCCCGTAATCTGCTAAAGCCGAGGGCCGATAAACTCATCTTT. As protein: CALGELRPTTYWGIPRNLLKPRADKLIF.

This clone was picked up a small number of times. A single base separates this from a much larger clone, so it may be a read error. The V gene is given as TRDV1, and no J gene call is available; whether TRDD3, the table's D call, matches the DNA was not checked. CDR3 size: 23 residues. Germline CDR1 reads TSWWSYY; CDR2 reads QGS. The CDR3 bases are TGTGCTCTTGGGGAACTAGGAATACTATCGCCAGGTACTGGGGACCTGTACACCGATAAACTCATCTTC. Amino acids: CALGELGILSPGTGDLYTDKLIF.

This clone has ten or more counts. This likely reflects a read error, since a far larger clone is one base away. This sample also contains other DNA sequences that code for the same CDR3. The CDR3 region has the DNA TGTGCCTTTAGTTTCGAGGCGCTGGTACTGGGGGATGATAAGCTCATCTTT. Translation gives CAFSFEALVLGDDKLIF. V gene TRDV3 combines with J gene TRDJ1; 10 bases align to TRDD3. The CDR3 length is 17 residues. Germline V gene lookup returns CDR1 TVYSNPD and CDR2 GDNSRS (reference sequence).

This clone was observed a few times. With a far larger clone one base away, a read error is the likely cause. The same CDR3 is also encoded by other DNA sequences in this sample. The chain recombines TRDV1 with TRDJ1; 7 nucleotides match TRDD3. Unmatched junction bases numbered 28, after V lost 2 bases and J lost 1 base. CDR1 and CDR2 (germline): TSWWSYY, QGS. CDR3 length: 23 amino acids. Here the CDR3 DNA reads TGTGCTCTTGGGGAATATCTTTCCCCGATTAGGAAACTTACTCTGGGGGTCACCGATAAACTCATCTTT. Translation gives CALGEYLSPIRKLTLGVTDKLIF.

This clone has ten or more counts. Other nucleotide sequences from this sample produce the same CDR3. V is TRDV2 and J is TRDJ2; 9 nucleotides align to TRDD3. Per germline, CDR1 GEAIGNYY and CDR2 EKD. This CDR3 has 16 residues. V dropped 3 bases and J dropped 2; count of bases not matched to a gene: 6. For the CDR3, the DNA is TGTGCCTGTGACGCTCGTACTGGGGGATTGACAGCACAACTCTTCTTT. Translated: CACDARTGGLTAQLFF.

Of note for this clone: A far larger clone lies a single base away; this is likely a read error. The CDR3 sequence is CALHGGFFWATAQLFF. Here the CDR3 DNA reads TGTGCTCTCCACGGGGGATTTTTTTGGGCCACAGCACAGCTCTTCTTT. The V gene was identified as TRDV1, while no J gene was called; the listed D gene, TRDD3, was not tested against the DNA. Per the germline V gene, CDR1 is TSWWSYY and CDR2 is QGS. This CDR3 contains 16 residues.

This clone was seen more than once but under ten times. Given a far larger clone just one base away, this is likely a sequencing read error. The same CDR3 is also encoded by other DNA sequences in this sample. The V gene call is TRDV2, and the J gene call is absent; TRDD3, the D gene given by the table, was not confirmed from the DNA. The germline V gene encodes CDR1 GEAIGNYY and CDR2 EKD. CDR3 length equals 22 residues. CDR3 protein: CACDILRNPTGLGDTPGDKLIF. As DNA, the CDR3 is TGTGCCTGTGACATCCTGAGGAATCCTACGGGTTTGGGGGATACCCCTGGCGATAAACTCATCTTC.

Comment on this clone: This DNA's translation differs at residue 20 from TCRdb's protein, which comes from a much larger clone; a read error is likely, and the protein shown is translated from the DNA. This sequence joins TRDV1 and TRDJ1, with TRDD3 matching over 9 bases. This CDR3 region has 25 residues. Germline assignment: CDR1 TSWWSYY and CDR2 QGS. V lost 0 bases to trimming and J lost 4 bases; unmatched junction nucleotides: 33. The CDR3 nucleotides are TGTGCTCTTGGGGAACTTCCAGGACTAGAGGCTTCCCTGGGGTACTGGGGGAGGGGCATCGATAAACTCATCTTT. Translation gives CALGELPGLEASLGYWGRGIDKLIF.

This clone was seen ten or more times. A much larger clone sits a single nucleotide away, making a read error possible. Other nucleotide sequences in the sample specify the same CDR3. J is TRDJ1 and V is TRDV1; TRDD3 aligns across 11 bases. Germline V gives CDR1 TSWWSYY, CDR2 QGS. The CDR3 is 18 amino acids. For the CDR3, the DNA is TGCGCTCTTATCCCTACGCTGGGGGATACCCCGTACACCGATAAACTCATCTTT. Translation gives CALIPTLGDTPYTDKLIF.

This clone ranks as medium-sized. Distinct nucleotide sequences in the sample also encode this CDR3. The chain employs TRDV2 and TRDJ1, with a tentative D call TRDD3 (6 bases). Looked up from germline, CDR1 is GEAIGNYY and CDR2 is EKD. This CDR3 has 18 residues. V lost 0 bases and J 2 bases, leaving 21 bases between the germline ends. CDR3 in amino acids: CACDTGIGTRIQTDKLIF. CDR3 DNA: TGTGCCTGTGACACCGGTATTGGAACGAGGATACAAACCGATAAACTCATCTTT.

Concerning this clone: A far more abundant clone sits one base away, making this likely a read error. The sample holds other DNA sequences that translate to the same CDR3. The chain couples TRDV1 to TRDJ1, with 11 bases aligning to TRDD3. The J gene is absent in TCRdb and was assigned here via DNA matching to germline. The CDR3 runs 21 residues. Germline V gives CDR1 TSWWSYY, CDR2 QGS. CDR3 sequence: CALGETPPLWGIQGYTDKLIF. The CDR3 DNA reads as TGTGCTCTTGGGGAAACCCCTCCCCTCTGGGGGATACAGGGGTACACCGACAAACTCATCTTT.

With regard to this clone: TCRdb shows a much larger clone's protein in place of this DNA's translation, and the two differ at residues 9 and 16, likely through a read error; the protein shown is translated from the DNA. The chain carries TRDV1 and TRDJ1; D possibly corresponds to TRDD2 (6 bases). Germline V gene sequence: CDR1 TSWWSYY, CDR2 QGS. This CDR3 is built from 21 residues. V lost 5 bases and J lost 8, with 39 bases in between. The CDR3 region is CALGPKPALLRRGARIGKLIF. As DNA, the CDR3 is TGTGCTCTTGGGCCAAAACCCGCCCTCCTACGGAGGGGGGCCCGTATTGGAAAACTCATCTTT.

In regard to this clone: The TCRdb protein comes from a much larger clone and disagrees with this DNA's translation at residue 14, likely due to a read error; the protein given here is derived from the DNA. V is TRDV2 and J is TRDJ1, with D maybe TRDD3 (6 bases). The J gene is not listed in TCRdb, so it was assigned here from a DNA match to germline. Trimming removed 3 bases from V and 2 bases from J, with 36 bases in between. The CDR3 spans 22 residues. Germline V CDR1 and CDR2: GEAIGNYY, EKD. The CDR3, as DNA: TGTGCCTGTGACCCCAGGGCCCCTTATGGGGGGAAAGAGCTACCGAGGACCGATAAACTCATCTTT. Translated, it gives CACDPRAPYGGKELPRTDKLIF.

The chain combines TRDV1 with TRDJ1; 11 nucleotides match TRDD3. The J gene was missing in TCRdb and was found by matching the end of the DNA to germline. Germline loops: CDR1 TSWWSYY, CDR2 QGS. V dropped 4 bases and J dropped 0; count of bases not matched to a gene: 16. The CDR3 runs 20 residues. The CDR3: CALGGANFLLGDNDTDKLIF. The CDR3 nucleotides are TGTGCTCTTGGGGGTGCGAACTTCCTACTGGGGGATAACGACACCGATAAACTCATCTTT.

Worth noting for this clone: A far larger clone is one base from this, pointing to a likely read error. This CDR3 is also generated by other DNA sequences in the sample. V usage is TRDV1 and J usage is TRDJ1, with D possibly TRDD3 on 5 matching bases. The J gene was missing in TCRdb and was found by matching the end of the DNA to germline. The CDR3 loop spans 21 amino acids. Germline loops: CDR1 TSWWSYY, CDR2 QGS. Trimming cost V 3 bases and J 0 bases, with 29 bases left between them. The CDR3 spells CALGDTRGYEGDLVYTDKLIF. In DNA, the CDR3 is TGTGCTCTTGGGGATACGAGAGGCTACGAAGGGGACTTGGTGTACACCGATAAACTCATCTTT.

In regard to this clone: This is likely an artifact of a read error, given a far larger clone one base away. The sample has other DNA sequences that encode this CDR3 too. This sequence joins TRDV2 and TRDJ1; 12 bases match TRDD3. The J gene is not listed in TCRdb, so it was assigned here from a DNA match to germline. This CDR3 comprises 20 residues. Unmatched junction bases numbered 13, after V lost 0 bases and J lost 0 bases. Germline-derived CDR1 and CDR2 are GEAIGNYY and EKD. CDR3 sequence: CACDTVRGWGIRRYTDKLIF. Written as DNA, the CDR3 is TGTGCCTGTGACACCGTCCGCGGCTGGGGGATACGAAGATACACCGATAAACTCATCTTT.

This clone was seen many times. The chain uses TRDV1 and TRDJ1; 10 nucleotides line up with TRDD3. TCRdb supplies no J gene; here it was assigned by aligning the nucleotide sequence to germline. Looked up from germline, CDR1 is TSWWSYY and CDR2 is QGS. CDR3 length: 25 amino acids. V was clipped by 3 bases and J by 0 bases; unmatched bases: 31. The CDR3, as DNA: TGTGCTCTTGGGGAGGGCCTTCCTAAAATCCCCGACTGGGGGATTCCCTCTATGTACACCGATAAACTCATCTTT. The encoded protein is CALGEGLPKIPDWGIPSMYTDKLIF.

On this clone: TCRdb pairs this DNA with a much larger clone's protein that differs at residue 23, likely a read error; the protein shown was translated from the DNA. The chain's CDR3 is CALGELYPTFYPPGDTPKYTDKPIF. In nucleotides, the CDR3 is TGTGCTCTTGGGGAACTCTATCCTACGTTTTACCCCCCGGGGGATACTCCAAAATACACCGATAAACCCATCTTT. Called V gene: TRDV1; the J gene was not called; the table's D call of TRDD3 was not tested on the DNA. Per the germline V gene, CDR1 is TSWWSYY and CDR2 is QGS. The CDR3 runs to 25 residues.

A word on this clone: The protein given by TCRdb reflects a much larger clone and differs at residue 8 from this DNA's translation, likely from a read error; the protein shown is the DNA's translation. This rearrangement joins TRDV1 to TRDJ1, with 7 bases lining up with TRDD3. The CDR3 sequence is 22 residues long. J gave up 1 base and V 2 bases, and 25 bases lay outside the gene matches. Looked up from germline, CDR1 is TSWWSYY and CDR2 is QGS. The CDR3 spells CALGEVVASWGYWESVTDKLIF. In DNA, the CDR3 is TGTGCTCTTGGGGAAGTGGTGGCGTCCTGGGGATATTGGGAAAGCGTCACCGATAAACTCATCTTT.

Details on this clone: This DNA's translation differs at residue 19 from TCRdb's protein, which comes from a much larger clone; a read error is likely, and the protein shown is translated from the DNA. J gene calling gave no result, while the V gene is TRDV1; the table's D call, TRDD3, was not checked against the DNA. This CDR3 comprises 21 residues. The V gene's germline CDR1 is TSWWSYY and CDR2 QGS. Written as DNA, the CDR3 is TGTGCTCTTGGGGAACTGGGCCTCCTCCTTCTTACGGGGAGGTACACCGATAAATTCATCTTT. Translating it yields CALGELGLLLLTGRYTDKFIF.

This clone came up a few times. A single base is all that separates this from a far larger clone, so a read error is likely. Other nucleotide sequences from this sample produce the same CDR3. The chain recombines TRDV2 with TRDJ1; weak D call: TRDD3 (6 bases). Germline V gene sequence: CDR1 GEAIGNYY, CDR2 EKD. The CDR3 runs 21 residues. The CDR3 sequence: CACDTVFGLKPGDPSTDKLIF. CDR3 in DNA: TGTGCCTGCGACACCGTTTTCGGCTTAAAACCTGGGGACCCGTCCACCGATAAACTCATCTTT.

Of note for this clone: The protein held in TCRdb is that of a much larger clone and does not match this DNA's translation at residue 11, likely because of a read error; the protein shown is translated from the DNA. Here the CDR3 DNA reads TGTGCCTTTATCTTGTTCCTCCCTTTCTGGTGGATCGCGGCCGATAAACTCATCTTT. It codes for CAFILFLPFWWIAADKLIF. The chain couples TRDV3 to TRDJ1; D is possibly TRDD2 (5 bases). V dropped 1 base and J dropped 3 bases, with 30 bases sitting between them. Germline CDR1 is TVYSNPD and CDR2 is GDNSRS (reference sequence). CDR3 length: 19 residues.

This clone was detected many times. The V call is TRDV1, the J call TRDJ1; D may correspond to TRDD2 or TRDD3 (7 bases each). V lost 2 bases, J lost 3 bases, and 31 bases lay in between. The V gene's germline CDR1 is TSWWSYY and CDR2 QGS. The CDR3 length is 21 residues. CDR3 loop: CALGEGWGLPYTGDGSDKLIF. In DNA, the CDR3 is TGTGCTCTTGGGGAAGGGTGGGGCCTTCCTTATACTGGGGATGGGTCCGATAAACTCATCTTT.

The sample holds a few counts of this clone. One base separates it from a far larger clone, so it is likely a read error. Other nucleotide sequences from this sample produce the same CDR3. The V and J genes are TRDV2 and TRDJ1, with 11 bases aligning to TRDD3. From germline, CDR1 is GEAIGNYY and CDR2 EKD. V trimming: 0 bases; J trimming: 3 bases; junction bases outside the gene matches: 11. The CDR3 loop spans 18 amino acids. CDR3 loop: CACDTLVGDTRRADKLIF. The CDR3 nucleotides are TGTGCCTGTGACACCTTGGTGGGGGATACGCGGCGGGCCGATAAACTCATCTTT.

A remark on this clone: This DNA's translation differs at residue 10 from TCRdb's protein, which comes from a much larger clone; a read error is likely, and the protein shown is translated from the DNA. The chain combines TRDV1 with TRDJ1; the match to TRDD3 covers 9 bases. The CDR3 is 22 residues long. Germline V gene sequence: CDR1 TSWWSYY, CDR2 QGS. Losses at the gene ends were 3 bases for V and 0 bases for J; bases not matched to a gene: 23. This chain's CDR3 is CALGDTLYSVTYWGTYTDKLIF. In DNA, the CDR3 is TGTGCTCTTGGGGACACCCTTTATTCCGTGACGTACTGGGGGACTTACACCGATAAACTCATCTTT.